A single sample is the source of the 28 T cell receptor beta chains below, sequenced in a study of blood T cell repertoires in COVID-19 (dated by TCRdb to the early 2020s). The method behind the library was the immunoSEQ multiplex PCR assay. The table comes from immuneACCESS by way of TCRdb, which keeps in-frame sequences with V and J called. Part of the clones is missing from these tables; in studies checked, under half for an unresolved V gene and the rest for unknown reasons. The sample contains 75,000 to 95,000 clones, 65% to 85% of them found a single time. The ten largest clones capture around 5.8% of the sample. The sequenced sample consisted of peripheral blood. The receptor set was obtained from a man between 60 and 75 years old with acute or convalescent COVID-19.

The chain combines TRBV6-2 or TRBV6-3 with TRBJ2-7; no reliable D call. Germline V gene sequence: CDR1 MNHEY, CDR2 SVGEGT. Trimming removed 4 bases at V and 2 bases at J, with 6 bases between. CDR3 length: 12 residues. CDR3 in DNA: TGTGCCAGCAGTTGGAGCACCTACGAGCAGTACTTC. Translation: CASSWSTYEQYF.

The chain uses TRBV19 and TRBJ1-2; no reliable D call. The V and J ends lost 6 bases and 8 bases respectively, with 19 bases between them. The CDR3 sequence is 14 residues long. Germline values: CDR1 LNHDA, CDR2 SQIVND (reference sequence). The CDR3 region is CASSKENRAGGYTF. CDR3 nucleotides: TGTGCCAGTAGCAAAGAGAACAGAGCAGGAGGCTACACCTTC. Using reference TRBV19 and TRBJ1-2 for the parts outside the CDR3, the full variable domain is DGGITQSPKYLFRKEGQNVTLSCEQNLNHDAMYWYRQDPGQGLRLIYYSQIVNDFQKGDIAEGYSVSREKKESFPLTVTSAQKNPTAFYLCASSKENRAGGYTFGSGTRLTVV.

This chain joins TRBV29-1 and TRBJ2-7; 10 bases align to TRBD2. There are 16 residues in the CDR3. V shed 4 bases, J shed 1 base, and the junction held 10 bases outside the gene matches. The germline V gene has CDR1 SQVTM and CDR2 ANQGSEA. The CDR3 bases are TGCAGCGTTGTGGGTAGCGGGGGGCCGGGGTCCTACGAGCAGTACTTC. This encodes CSVVGSGGPGSYEQYF.

The V gene is TRBV6-4, the J gene TRBJ1-2; TRBD1 matches at 7 bases. Looked up from germline, CDR1 is MRHNA and CDR2 is SNTAGT. Trimming removed 4 bases from V and 6 bases from J; junction bases left unmatched: 14. CDR3 length: 16 amino acids. The CDR3 is CASSVEVGGAVNGYTF. In nucleotides, the CDR3 is TGTGCCAGCAGTGTGGAAGTAGGGGGCGCGGTTAATGGCTACACCTTC.

The chain joins TRBV19 to TRBJ1-1, with D possibly matching TRBD1 (6 bases). The length of the CDR3 is 13 residues. Trimming shortened V by 7 bases and J by 1 base, and 10 bases separated the two germline ends. Germline V gene data show CDR1 as LNHDA and CDR2 as SQIVND (reference sequence). CDR3 sequence reads: CASTLGQNTEAFF. The DNA for the CDR3 is TGTGCCAGTACTCTGGGACAGAACACTGAAGCTTTCTTT.

The rearrangement uses TRBV9 and TRBJ2-5; 9 nucleotides align to TRBD2. CDR1 and CDR2 (germline): SGDLS, YYNGEE. With V trimmed by 0 bases and J by 1 base, 4 bases remained unmatched. The CDR3 is 16 amino acids. CDR3 sequence reads: CASSVGVAGAQETQYF. The DNA of the CDR3 is TGTGCCAGCAGCGTAGGGGTAGCGGGGGCCCAAGAGACCCAGTACTTC.

The chain links TRBV12-3 or TRBV12-4 to TRBJ1-1, with unresolved D. The CDR3 contains 11 residues. V lost 6 bases and J lost 4, with 6 bases in between. The DNA for the CDR3 is TGTGCCAGCAGGTACGGCACTGAAGCTTTCTTT. It encodes CASRYGTEAFF.

The chain has TRBV2 and TRBJ2-5; the match to TRBD2 covers 12 bases. V shed 6 bases and J 2 bases; nucleotides not matched to a gene: 4. The CDR3 totals 15 residues. Germline CDR1 and CDR2: SNHLY and FYNNEI. This CDR3 is CASRRLAGAQETQYF. For the CDR3, the DNA is TGTGCCAGCAGGAGACTAGCGGGGGCTCAAGAGACCCAGTACTTC. The full variable domain, in which reference TRBV2 and TRBJ2-5 provide the parts outside the CDR3, is EPEVTQTPSHQVTQMGQEVILRCVPISNHLYFYWYRQILGQKVEFLVSFYNNEISEKSEIFDDQFSVERPDGSNFTLKIRSTKLEDSAMYFCASRRLAGAQETQYFGPGTRLLVL.

This chain uses TRBV4-3 with TRBJ2-1; 7 bases fit TRBD1. The CDR3 runs 13 residues. Germline V gene lookup returns CDR1 LGHNA and CDR2 YSLEER. V shed 4 bases and J 6 bases; nucleotides not matched to a gene: 3. The CDR3 sequence is CASSRGQANEQFF. CDR3 in DNA: TGCGCCAGCAGCCGAGGACAGGCCAATGAGCAGTTCTTC.

V gene TRBV6-5 combines with J gene TRBJ2-5; a weak D match, TRBD2 (6 bases). The germline V gene has CDR1 MNHEY and CDR2 SVGAGI. The length of the CDR3 is 15 residues. Between the trimmed V and J ends, which lost 2 bases and 5 bases, there was a span of 15 bases. The DNA of the CDR3 is TGTGCCAGCAGTTACGAAAATGGGGCGGGGGAGACCCAGTACTTC. Translation gives CASSYENGAGETQYF.

This CDR3 is CASSTHEGNQPQHF. The CDR3 nucleotides are TGTGCCAGCAGCACTCACGAGGGCAATCAGCCCCAGCATTTT. The chain recombines TRBV21-1 with TRBJ1-5. TRBV21-1 is recorded as a pseudogene. This CDR3 contains 14 residues.

V is TRBV27 and J is TRBJ1-5; 7 positions agree with TRBD1. The V segment lost 11 bases and the J segment 4 bases; nucleotides outside the gene matches: 14. The CDR3 has 15 amino acids. From germline, CDR1 is MNHEY and CDR2 SMNVEV (reference sequence). DNA for the CDR3: TGTGCCCGGGGGGGAGACAGGGCCGATAATCAGCCCCAGCATTTT. It is translated as CARGGDRADNQPQHF.

The CDR3 DNA follows: TGTGCCAGCAGCCTACGGACAGGGGATCGGACTGAAGCTTTCTTT. Translation gives CASSLRTGDRTEAFF. The rearrangement links TRBV7-6 to TRBJ1-1; 9 positions agree with TRBD1. V gave up 5 bases and J gave up 5 bases; unmatched junction bases: 9. The germline CDR1 and CDR2 sequences are SGHVS and FNYEAQ. The CDR3 has 15 residues.

The chain employs TRBV2 and TRBJ2-2; D is perhaps TRBD2 (6 bases). The CDR3 totals 16 residues. V was shortened by 5 bases and J by 0 bases, with 13 bases between the two germline ends. The germline gives CDR1 SNHLY, CDR2 FYNNEI. CDR3 sequence: CASSTGLLANTGELFF. The CDR3 DNA sequence: TGTGCCAGCAGTACGGGACTCCTCGCGAACACCGGGGAGCTGTTTTTT.

The rearrangement uses TRBV12-3 or TRBV12-4 and TRBJ1-5, with 8 nucleotides matching TRBD1. This CDR3 spans 13 amino acids. The trim removed 3 bases at V and 7 bases at J, leaving 2 bases unmatched. In DNA form, the CDR3 reads TGTGCCAGCAGTTTGGACAGGGAACAGCCCCAGCATTTT. It yields the protein CASSLDREQPQHF.

This chain connects TRBV14 to TRBJ2-7; D perhaps matches TRBD1 (6 bases). Trimming removed 1 base from V and 3 bases from J, with 13 bases in between. The CDR3 is made up of 15 amino acids. Germline loops: CDR1 SGHDN, CDR2 FVKESK. Here the CDR3 reads CASSQASGAFYEQYF. CDR3 sequence (DNA): TGTGCCAGCAGCCAAGCTTCAGGGGCTTTCTACGAGCAGTACTTC. Full variable domain (rest looked up from reference TRBV14 and TRBJ2-7): EAGVTQFPSHSVIEKGQTVTLRCDPISGHDNLYWYRRVMGKEIKFLLHFVKESKQDESGMPNNRFLAERTGGTYSTLKVQPAELEDSGVYFCASSQASGAFYEQYFGPGTRLTVT.

The chain employs TRBV5-8 and TRBJ2-7, with 9 bases that match TRBD1. Trimming cost V 3 bases and J 0 bases; bases outside gene matches: 7. The CDR3 totals 16 residues. CDR1 is SGHTS and CDR2 is YDEGEE in the germline V gene. In DNA form, the CDR3 reads TGTGCCAGCAGCTCCAACAGGGGGCTCAGCTCCTACGAGCAGTACTTC. This gives the protein CASSSNRGLSSYEQYF. Together with reference TRBV5-8 and TRBJ2-7, the CDR3 gives the full variable domain: EAGVTQSPTHLIKTRGQQATLRCSPISGHTSVYWYQQALGLGLQFLLWYDEGEERNRGNFPPRFSGRQFPNYSSELNVNALELEDSALYLCASSSNRGLSSYEQYFGPGTRLTVT.

This chain connects TRBV9 to TRBJ2-2; unclear D gene. Trimming cost V 0 bases and J 5 bases, with 8 bases left between them. This CDR3 spans 14 amino acids. Germline values: CDR1 SGDLS, CDR2 YYNGEE. The CDR3 DNA follows: TGTGCCAGCAGCGTAGTCCCGGAGACCGGGGAGCTGTTTTTT. Translating it yields CASSVVPETGELFF. The full variable domain, in which reference TRBV9 and TRBJ2-2 provide the parts outside the CDR3, is DSGVTQTPKHLITATGQRVTLRCSPRSGDLSVYWYQQSLDQGLQFLIQYYNGEERAKGNILERFSAQQFPDLHSELNLSSLELGDSALYFCASSVVPETGELFFGEGSRLTVL.

J is TRBJ2-3 and V is TRBV7-3, with D hard to call. CDR1 is SGHTA, CDR2 FQGTGA, per germline. Trimming took off 5 bases at V and 2 bases at J, with 8 bases between the two ends. This CDR3 contains 13 residues. The CDR3 DNA reads as TGTGCCAGCAGCACAACCCCCACAGATACGCAGTATTTT. Translation gives CASSTTPTDTQYF.

The chain employs TRBV6-5 and TRBJ1-5; D unclear. The CDR3 totals 13 residues. The germline V and J ends were trimmed by 2 bases and 6 bases, with 8 bases remaining between them. The V gene's germline CDR1 is MNHEY and CDR2 SVGAGI. CDR3 protein: CASSYRFGQPQHF. CDR3 coding DNA: TGTGCCAGCAGTTACCGGTTCGGTCAGCCCCAGCATTTT.

V gene TRBV2 combines with J gene TRBJ1-1; 8 nucleotides match TRBD1. Germline lookup yields CDR1 SNHLY and CDR2 FYNNEI. Trimming at V came to 6 bases and at J to 1 base, leaving 7 bases not matched to a gene. The CDR3 runs to 15 residues. CDR3: CASRTDREGNTEAFF. DNA of the CDR3: TGTGCCAGCAGAACGGACAGGGAAGGGAACACTGAAGCTTTCTTT.

This sequence joins TRBV12-3 or TRBV12-4 and TRBJ1-2, with a tentative D call TRBD1 (6 bases). The CDR3 runs to 12 residues. Trimming pared 3 bases from V and 5 bases from J, leaving 7 bases between. This CDR3 is CASSFQGYGYTF. CDR3 sequence (DNA): TGTGCCAGCAGTTTTCAGGGGTATGGCTACACCTTC.

This rearrangement joins TRBV7-8 to TRBJ1-2; 8 nucleotides align to TRBD1. V trimming: 5 bases; J trimming: 3 bases; junction bases outside the gene matches: 8. This CDR3 has 15 amino acids. Germline assignment: CDR1 SGHVS and CDR2 FQNEAQ. The CDR3 DNA follows: TGTGCCAGCAGCCCGGGGACAGGAGAGGACTATGGCTACACCTTC. It is translated as CASSPGTGEDYGYTF. The whole variable domain, filled in from reference TRBV7-8 and TRBJ1-2, reads GAGVSQSPRYKVAKRGQDVALRCDPISGHVSLFWYQQALGQGPEFLTYFQNEAQLDKSGLPSDRFFAERPEGSVSTLKIQRTQQEDSAVYLCASSPGTGEDYGYTFGSGTRLTVV.

This chain connects TRBV24-1 to TRBJ2-7, with 8 bases identical to TRBD2. V lost 2 bases, J lost 4 bases, and 12 bases stayed unmatched. Germline V CDR1 and CDR2: KGHDR, SFDVKD. The CDR3 runs 17 residues. CDR3 nucleotide sequence: TGTGCCACCAGTGATTCTTCCCCTTCGGGGGGGCTTTACGAGCAGTACTTC. Protein sequence: CATSDSSPSGGLYEQYF.

V and J are TRBV21-1 and TRBJ2-1; the D call in the table, TRBD2, was not verified against the DNA. TRBV21-1 is marked as a pseudogene. This CDR3 comprises 12 residues. DNA of the CDR3: TGTGCCAGCAGGCACACGGGGAATGAGCAGTTCTTC. Its protein product is CASRHTGNEQFF.

A few counts support this clone. The chain links TRBV10-3 to TRBJ2-1, with 11 bases identical to TRBD1. CDR3 length: 16 residues. The germline CDR1 and CDR2 sequences are ENHRY and SYGVKD. The V segment lost 7 bases and the J segment 5 bases; nucleotides outside the gene matches: 10. The DNA of the CDR3 is TGTGCCATCACTCGAGAGGCGGGACAGGGGGACAATGAGCAGTTCTTC. This codes for CAITREAGQGDNEQFF.

The rearrangement links TRBV7-2 to TRBJ2-5; 10 bases agree with TRBD2. Germline trimming cut 5 bases from V and 3 bases from J; bases unmatched to any gene: 6. Per germline, CDR1 SGHTA and CDR2 FQGNSA. The CDR3 contains 15 residues. CDR3 in amino acids: CASSRWLAGEETQYF. CDR3 coding DNA: TGTGCCAGCAGCCGGTGGCTAGCGGGGGAAGAGACCCAGTACTTC. Full variable domain (missing parts from reference TRBV7-2 and TRBJ2-5): GAGVSQSPSNKVTEKGKDVELRCDPISGHTALYWYRQSLGQGLEFLIYFQGNSAPDKSGLPSDRFSAERTGGSVSTLTIQRTQQEDSAVYLCASSRWLAGEETQYFGPGTRLLVL.

V is TRBV9 and J is TRBJ1-5; 8 bases match TRBD1. This CDR3 has 16 residues. Germline-derived CDR1 and CDR2 are SGDLS and YYNGEE. The trim removed 5 bases at V and 4 bases at J, leaving 11 bases unmatched. The CDR3 DNA sequence: TGTGCCAGCAGTGCGACAGGGGACCCTCCGAATCAGCCCCAGCATTTT. Protein product: CASSATGDPPNQPQHF.